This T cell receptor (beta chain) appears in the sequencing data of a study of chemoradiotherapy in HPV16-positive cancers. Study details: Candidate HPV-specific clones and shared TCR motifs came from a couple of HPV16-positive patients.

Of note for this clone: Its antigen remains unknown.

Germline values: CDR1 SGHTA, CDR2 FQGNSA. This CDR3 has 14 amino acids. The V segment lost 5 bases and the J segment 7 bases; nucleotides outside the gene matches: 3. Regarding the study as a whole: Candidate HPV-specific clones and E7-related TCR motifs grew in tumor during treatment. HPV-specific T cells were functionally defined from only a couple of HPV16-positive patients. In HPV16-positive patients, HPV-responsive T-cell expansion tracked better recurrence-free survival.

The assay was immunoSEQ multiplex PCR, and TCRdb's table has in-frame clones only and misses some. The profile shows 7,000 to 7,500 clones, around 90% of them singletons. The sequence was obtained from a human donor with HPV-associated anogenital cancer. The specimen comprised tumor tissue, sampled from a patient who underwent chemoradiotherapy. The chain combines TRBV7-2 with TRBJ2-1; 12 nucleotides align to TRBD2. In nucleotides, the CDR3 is TGTGCCAGCAGCGCCACTAGCGGGAGGAATGAGCAGTTCTTC. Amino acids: CASSATSGRNEQFF.